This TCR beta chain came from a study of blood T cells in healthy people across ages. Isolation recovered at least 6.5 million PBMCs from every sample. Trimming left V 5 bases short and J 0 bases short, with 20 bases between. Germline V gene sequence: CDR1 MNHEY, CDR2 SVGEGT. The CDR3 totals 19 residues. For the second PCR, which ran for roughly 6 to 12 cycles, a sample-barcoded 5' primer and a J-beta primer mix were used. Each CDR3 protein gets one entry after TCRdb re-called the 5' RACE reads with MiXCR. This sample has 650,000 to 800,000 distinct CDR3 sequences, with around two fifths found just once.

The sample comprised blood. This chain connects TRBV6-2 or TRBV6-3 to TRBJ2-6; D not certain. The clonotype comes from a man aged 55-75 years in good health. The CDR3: CASSARPADNYSGANVLTF. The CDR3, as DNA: TGTGCCAGCAGTGCCCGACCGGCGGATAATTACTCTGGGGCCAACGTCCTGACTTTC.